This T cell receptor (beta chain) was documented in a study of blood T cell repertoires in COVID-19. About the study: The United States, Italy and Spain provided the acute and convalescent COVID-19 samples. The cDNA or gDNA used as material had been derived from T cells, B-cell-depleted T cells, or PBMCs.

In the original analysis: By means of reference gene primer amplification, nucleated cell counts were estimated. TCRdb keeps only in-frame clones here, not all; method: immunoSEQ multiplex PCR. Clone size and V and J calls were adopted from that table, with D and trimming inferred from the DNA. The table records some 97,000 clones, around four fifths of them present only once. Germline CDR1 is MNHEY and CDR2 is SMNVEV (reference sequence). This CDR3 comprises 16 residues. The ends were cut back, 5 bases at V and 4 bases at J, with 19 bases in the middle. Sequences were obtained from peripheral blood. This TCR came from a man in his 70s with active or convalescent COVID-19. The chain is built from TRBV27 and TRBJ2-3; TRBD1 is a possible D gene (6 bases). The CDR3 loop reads CASSPRQAVDPDTQYF. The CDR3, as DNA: TGTGCCAGCAGTCCACGACAGGCGGTGGACCCAGATACGCAGTATTTT.